Listed below are T cell receptor beta chains from one sample, sequenced in a study of T cell changes during pregnancy in multiple sclerosis. Here immunoSEQ multiplex PCR was the method, and the copy in TCRdb shows in-frame clones only, minus some. The sample consists of roughly 100,000 clones, almost 95% of them appearing once. Sequenced here: peripheral blood, sampled after pregnancy. The receptors were sampled from a female donor with multiple sclerosis, enrolled in a pregnancy study. Each CDR3 is given with its conserved first and last residue. D genes are given only for firm matches. Clone sizes are given selectively: once, few, many, or a class where the clone is expanded.

clone_size: NA
v_call: TRBV6-1
j_call: TRBJ1-5
d_call: NA
cdr3_aa: CASSEAEGQPQHF
cdr3_nt: TGTGCCAGCAGTGAAGCGGAGGGTCAGCCCCAGCATTTT

clone_size: NA
v_call: TRBV10-1
j_call: TRBJ2-5
d_call: NA
cdr3_aa: CASSEYGAGNQETQYF
cdr3_nt: TGCGCCAGCAGTGAGTACGGTGCGGGCAACCAAGAGACCCAGTACTTC

clone_size: NA
v_call: TRBV10-1
j_call: TRBJ2-2
d_call: TRBD2
cdr3_aa: CATRGGTSGANTGELFF
cdr3_nt: TGCGCCACTCGCGGCGGGACTAGCGGCGCGAACACCGGGGAGCTGTTTTTT

clone_size: NA
v_call: TRBV29-1
j_call: TRBJ2-7
d_call: NA
cdr3_aa: CSVGLTNEQYF
cdr3_nt: TGCAGCGTTGGGCTTACGAACGAGCAGTACTTC

clone_size: few
v_call: TRBV2
j_call: TRBJ2-1
d_call: TRBD2
cdr3_aa: CASRRPGLDRYEQFF
cdr3_nt: TGTGCCAGCAGACGACCGGGACTAGATCGCTATGAGCAGTTCTTC

clone_size: NA
v_call: TRBV9
j_call: TRBJ2-7
d_call: TRBD2
cdr3_aa: CASSEGLAGDYEQYF
cdr3_nt: TGTGCCAGCAGCGAGGGACTAGCGGGGGACTACGAGCAGTACTTC

clone_size: NA
v_call: TRBV5-1
j_call: TRBJ2-3
d_call: NA
cdr3_aa: CASSLGSGSTDTQYF
cdr3_nt: TGCGCCAGCAGCTTGGGGAGCGGGAGCACAGATACGCAGTATTTT

clone_size: NA
v_call: TRBV7-9
j_call: TRBJ1-3
d_call: NA
cdr3_aa: CASSWEGLGNTIYF
cdr3_nt: TGTGCCAGCAGCTGGGAGGGTCTTGGAAACACCATATATTTT

clone_size: NA
v_call: TRBV7-2
j_call: TRBJ1-3
d_call: NA
cdr3_aa: CASSSHKSTIYF
cdr3_nt: TGTGCCAGCAGCTCCCACAAAAGCACCATATATTTT

clone_size: once
v_call: TRBV11-2
j_call: TRBJ2-7
d_call: NA
cdr3_aa: CASSLAPGTYEQYF
cdr3_nt: TGTGCCAGCAGCTTAGCCCCAGGAACCTACGAGCAGTACTTC

clone_size: once
v_call: TRBV4-2
j_call: TRBJ1-2
d_call: NA
cdr3_aa: CASSQDRQLSYGYTF
cdr3_nt: TGTGCCAGCAGCCAAGATAGACAGCTCTCTTATGGCTACACCTTC

clone_size: NA
v_call: TRBV29-1
j_call: TRBJ2-1
d_call: TRBD1
cdr3_aa: CSVTGQGGLGSYNEQFF
cdr3_nt: TGCAGCGTTACTGGACAGGGAGGACTTGGGTCCTACAATGAGCAGTTCTTC

clone_size: NA
v_call: TRBV29-1
j_call: TRBJ2-7
d_call: NA
cdr3_aa: CSVEADPGGSSYEQYF
cdr3_nt: TGCAGCGTTGAAGCGGACCCAGGAGGGAGCTCCTACGAGCAGTACTTC

clone_size: NA
v_call: TRBV7-2
j_call: TRBJ1-6
d_call: NA
cdr3_aa: CASSSRQSSYNSPLHF
cdr3_nt: TGTGCCAGCAGCTCGAGACAGAGCTCCTATAATTCACCCCTCCACTTT

clone_size: NA
v_call: TRBV19
j_call: TRBJ2-5
d_call: NA
cdr3_aa: CASKGGGAGRETQYF
cdr3_nt: TGTGCCAGTAAGGGGGGGGGAGCGGGAAGAGAGACCCAGTACTTC

clone_size: NA
v_call: TRBV9
j_call: TRBJ1-4
d_call: NA
cdr3_aa: CASSAQADEKLFF
cdr3_nt: TGTGCCAGCAGCGCACAGGCTGATGAAAAACTGTTTTTT

clone_size: NA
v_call: TRBV7-7
j_call: TRBJ2-3
d_call: NA
cdr3_aa: CASSSGTSTDTQYF
cdr3_nt: TGTGCCAGCAGTTCCGGGACTAGCACAGATACGCAGTATTTT

clone_size: once
v_call: TRBV19
j_call: TRBJ2-2
d_call: NA
cdr3_aa: CALEGAGELFF
cdr3_nt: TGTGCCCTCGAAGGGGCCGGGGAGCTGTTTTTT

clone_size: NA
v_call: TRBV12-5
j_call: TRBJ2-3
d_call: TRBD2
cdr3_aa: CASGLVPSGGVRTQYF
cdr3_nt: TGTGCTAGTGGTTTGGTACCTAGCGGGGGGGTGCGTACGCAGTATTTT

clone_size: NA
v_call: TRBV27
j_call: TRBJ2-1
d_call: NA
cdr3_aa: CASSTPSKNEQFF
cdr3_nt: TGTGCCAGCAGTACTCCGTCGAAGAATGAGCAGTTCTTC

clone_size: NA
v_call: TRBV5-4
j_call: TRBJ1-3
d_call: NA
cdr3_aa: CASSLDTASGNTIYF
cdr3_nt: TGTGCCAGCAGCTTGGACACCGCCTCTGGAAACACCATATATTTT

clone_size: NA
v_call: TRBV6-6
j_call: TRBJ1-2
d_call: TRBD1
cdr3_aa: CASNEQGNRKWIGYTF
cdr3_nt: TGTGCCAGCAACGAACAGGGGAATAGGAAATGGATTGGCTACACCTTC

clone_size: NA
v_call: TRBV10-2
j_call: TRBJ1-5
d_call: NA
cdr3_aa: CASSSTVSNQPQHF
cdr3_nt: TGCGCCAGCAGTTCCACAGTTAGCAATCAGCCCCAGCATTTT

clone_size: NA
v_call: TRBV29-1
j_call: TRBJ1-1
d_call: NA
cdr3_aa: CSVLTVGGGKSTEAFF
cdr3_nt: TGCAGCGTTCTCACCGTGGGGGGTGGAAAAAGCACTGAAGCTTTCTTT

clone_size: NA
v_call: TRBV7-8
j_call: TRBJ1-6
d_call: NA
cdr3_aa: CASSFRREIGSPLHF
cdr3_nt: TGTGCCAGCAGCTTTCGGCGGGAAATTGGCTCACCCCTCCACTTT

clone_size: NA
v_call: TRBV11-1
j_call: TRBJ2-3
d_call: NA
cdr3_aa: CASSEDGGTDTQYF
cdr3_nt: TGTGCCAGCAGCGAGGACGGGGGCACAGATACGCAGTATTTT

clone_size: NA
v_call: TRBV4-3
j_call: TRBJ2-3
d_call: TRBD1
cdr3_aa: CASSQETTFGQADTQYF
cdr3_nt: TGCGCCAGCAGCCAAGAAACTACCTTCGGACAGGCAGATACGCAGTATTTT

clone_size: NA
v_call: TRBV6-5
j_call: TRBJ2-2
d_call: NA
cdr3_aa: CASQGRFYTGELFF
cdr3_nt: TGTGCCAGCCAGGGGCGGTTTTACACCGGGGAGCTGTTTTTT

clone_size: once
v_call: TRBV5-1
j_call: TRBJ1-6
d_call: NA
cdr3_aa: CASSPPRGSPLHF
cdr3_nt: TGCGCCAGCAGCCCGCCCCGGGGTTCACCCCTCCACTTT

clone_size: NA
v_call: TRBV6-5
j_call: TRBJ2-7
d_call: TRBD2
cdr3_aa: CASSPGLAAYEQYF
cdr3_nt: TGTGCCAGCAGCCCGGGACTAGCGGCCTACGAGCAGTACTTC

clone_size: NA
v_call: TRBV6-6
j_call: TRBJ1-2
d_call: NA
cdr3_aa: CASYDYGAGDKDGYTF
cdr3_nt: TGTGCCAGTTACGACTACGGGGCAGGGGATAAAGATGGCTACACCTTC

clone_size: NA
v_call: TRBV18
j_call: TRBJ1-5
d_call: NA
cdr3_aa: CASAAGTYDQPQHF
cdr3_nt: TGTGCCAGCGCGGCCGGGACATATGATCAGCCCCAGCATTTT

clone_size: NA
v_call: TRBV4-2
j_call: TRBJ2-6
d_call: NA
cdr3_aa: CASSQEGPFAGANVLTF
cdr3_nt: TGTGCCAGCAGCCAAGAGGGGCCTTTCGCTGGGGCCAACGTCCTGACTTTC

clone_size: NA
v_call: TRBV4-3
j_call: TRBJ2-2
d_call: NA
cdr3_aa: CASSQGLWGGLGELFF
cdr3_nt: TGCGCCAGCAGCCAAGGATTATGGGGGGGCCTAGGGGAGCTGTTTTTT